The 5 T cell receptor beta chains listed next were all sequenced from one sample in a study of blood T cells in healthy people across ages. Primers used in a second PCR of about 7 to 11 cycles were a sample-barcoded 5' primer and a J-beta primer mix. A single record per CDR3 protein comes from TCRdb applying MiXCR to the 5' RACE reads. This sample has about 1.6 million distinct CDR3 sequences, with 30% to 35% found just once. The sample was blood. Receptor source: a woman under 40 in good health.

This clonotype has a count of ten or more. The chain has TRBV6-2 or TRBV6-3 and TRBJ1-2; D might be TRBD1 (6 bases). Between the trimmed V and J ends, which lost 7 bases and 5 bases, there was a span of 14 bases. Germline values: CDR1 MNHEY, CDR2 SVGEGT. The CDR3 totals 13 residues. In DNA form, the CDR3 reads TGTGCCAGCATGCCGTGGACAGAATATGGCTACACCTTC. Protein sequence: CASMPWTEYGYTF.

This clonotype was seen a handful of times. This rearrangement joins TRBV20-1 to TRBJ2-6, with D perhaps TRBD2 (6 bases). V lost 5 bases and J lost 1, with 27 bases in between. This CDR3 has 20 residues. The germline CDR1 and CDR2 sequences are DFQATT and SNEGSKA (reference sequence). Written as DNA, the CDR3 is TGCAGTGCTGTATCTCCGGCTAGCGAAGACATTGTTTCTGGGGCCAACGTCCTGACTTTC. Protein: CSAVSPASEDIVSGANVLTF.

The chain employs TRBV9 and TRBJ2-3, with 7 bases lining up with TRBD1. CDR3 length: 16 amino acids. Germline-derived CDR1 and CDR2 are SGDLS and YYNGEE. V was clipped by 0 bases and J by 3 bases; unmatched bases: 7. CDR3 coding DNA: TGTGCCAGCAGCGTAGGATTGGGCAGGGGGACAGATACGCAGTATTTT. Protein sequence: CASSVGLGRGTDTQYF.

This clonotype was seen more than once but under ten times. The CDR3 coding sequence is TGTGCCACCAGGAGGGCAGGCACTGAAGCTTTCTTT. Its protein product is CATRRAGTEAFF. The chain combines TRBV5-5 with TRBJ1-1; no clear D. Germline V CDR1 and CDR2: SGHKS, YYEKEE (reference sequence). The V gene lost 9 bases and the J gene lost 4 bases, with 13 bases spanning the gap. This CDR3 contains 12 residues.

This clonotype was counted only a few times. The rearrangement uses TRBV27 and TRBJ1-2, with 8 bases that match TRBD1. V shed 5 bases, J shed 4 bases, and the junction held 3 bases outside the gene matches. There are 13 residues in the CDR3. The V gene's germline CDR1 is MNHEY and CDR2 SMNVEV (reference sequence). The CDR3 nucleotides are TGTGCCAGCAGTGGGGACAGGAGCTATGGCTACACCTTC. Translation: CASSGDRSYGYTF.